The 6 T cell receptor beta chains listed next were all sequenced from one sample in a study of T cells in women clearing cervical HPV infection. Produced via immunoSEQ multiplex PCR; TCRdb's table is partial and in-frame only. There are 20,000 or so clones in the sample, with around 5.5% held by the top ten. Material: blood buffy coat. These receptors were taken from a woman aged 18 to 75 with a cervical HPV16 infection that either progressed to CIN3+ or cleared (not recorded which).

On this clone itself: The read falls 3 residues short of the CDR3 end, and the missing part is taken from the germline J gene. J is TRBJ1-2 and V is TRBV7-9; D may be TRBD1 (5 bases). The CDR3 runs to 15 residues. Trimming cost V 1 base and J 3 bases, with 12 bases left between them. Germline V CDR1 and CDR2: SEHNR, FQNEAQ (reference sequence). The covered CDR3 bases are TGTGCCAGCAGCTTAGACGCAGGGCTCTACTATGGC. Its protein product is CASSLDAGLYYG. The entire CDR3 protein is CASSLDAGLYYGYTF.

A remark on this clone: The CDR3 goes on 3 residues after the read ends, and that part is filled in from the germline J gene. This chain uses TRBV9 with TRBJ2-4, with 12 bases lining up with TRBD1. The CDR3 length is 20 residues. Trimming cost V 0 bases and J 1 base; bases outside gene matches: 11. Germline assignment: CDR1 SGDLS and CDR2 YYNGEE. CDR3: CASSVARDRGQVGAKNIQYF. The covered CDR3 bases are TGTGCCAGCAGCGTAGCGAGGGACAGGGGGCAGGTAGGGGCCAAAAACATT.

As regards this clone: The read finishes 3 residues shy of the CDR3 end, and the germline J gene is used to complete it. The genes are TRBV5-1 and TRBJ2-5, with 7 nucleotides matching TRBD1. This CDR3 is 15 amino acids long. In germline, CDR1 is SGHRS, CDR2 YFSETQ. V trimming: 4 bases; J trimming: 3 bases; junction bases outside the gene matches: 9. The CDR3 DNA, read in part, is TGCGCCAGCAGCGCCTCCGGGACAGTTGAAGAGACC. Its protein product is CASSASGTVEET. The CDR3, in full, reads CASSASGTVEETQYF.

On this clone: The read is 3 residues too short to cover the CDR3 end, so that end is filled in from the germline J gene. The V call is TRBV5-1, the J call TRBJ2-1; D may match TRBD1 or TRBD2 (5 bases each). The germline V and J ends were trimmed by 4 bases and 0 bases, with 14 bases remaining between them. Per germline, CDR1 SGHRS and CDR2 YFSETQ. The CDR3 has 16 amino acids. The CDR3 region is CASSSDPGSSYNEQFF. CDR3 bases read: TGCGCCAGCAGCAGCGACCCAGGGAGCTCCTACAATGAG.

Of note for this clone: The DNA ends 3 residues before the CDR3 does, and the rest of the CDR3 is filled in from the germline J gene. This rearrangement joins TRBV5-1 to TRBJ2-3, with 12 nucleotides matching TRBD2. V shed 4 bases and J 5 bases; nucleotides not matched to a gene: 8. The germline gives CDR1 SGHRS, CDR2 YFSETQ. This CDR3 contains 16 residues. CDR3 sequence: CASSERLAGDEDTQYF. The sequenced part of the CDR3 DNA is TGCGCCAGCAGCGAGCGACTAGCGGGAGATGAAGATACG. The complete variable domain, with remaining parts taken from reference TRBV5-1 and TRBJ2-3, reads KAGVTQTPRYLIKTRGQQVTLSCSPISGHRSVSWYQQTPGQGLQFLFEYFSETQRNKGNFPGRFSGRQFSNSRSEMNVSTLELGDSALYLCASSERLAGDEDTQYFGPGTRLTVL.

About this clone: The read ends 3 residues before the CDR3 terminus; that terminus is restored from the germline J gene. This sequence joins TRBV7-2 and TRBJ1-4; 7 bases line up with TRBD1. V shed 4 bases, J shed 4 bases, and the junction held 3 bases outside the gene matches. The germline V gene encodes CDR1 SGHTA and CDR2 FQGNSA. The CDR3 totals 14 residues. The DNA read from the CDR3 is TGTGCCAGCAGCTCGGGACAGTTTAATGAAAAA. Its translation: CASSSGQFNEK. The complete CDR3 sequence is CASSSGQFNEKLFF.